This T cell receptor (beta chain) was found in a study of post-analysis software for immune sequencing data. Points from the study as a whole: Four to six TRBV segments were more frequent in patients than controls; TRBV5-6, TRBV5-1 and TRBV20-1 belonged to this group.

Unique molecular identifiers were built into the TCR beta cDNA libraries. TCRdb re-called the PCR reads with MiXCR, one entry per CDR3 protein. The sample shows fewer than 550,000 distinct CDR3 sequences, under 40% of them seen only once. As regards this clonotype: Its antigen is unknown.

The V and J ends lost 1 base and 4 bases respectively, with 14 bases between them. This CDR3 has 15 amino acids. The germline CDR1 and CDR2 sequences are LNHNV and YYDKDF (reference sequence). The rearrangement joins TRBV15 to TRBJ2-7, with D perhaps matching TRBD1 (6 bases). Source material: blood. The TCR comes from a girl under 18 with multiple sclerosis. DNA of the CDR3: TGTGCCACCAGCAGAGGCAAATGGACAGCTTACGAGCAGTACTTC. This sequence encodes CATSRGKWTAYEQYF. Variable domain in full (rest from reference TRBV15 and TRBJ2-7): DAMVIQNPRYQVTQFGKPVTLSCSQTLNHNVMYWYQQKSSQAPKLLFHYYDKDFNNEADTPDNFQSRRPNTSFCFLDIRSPGLGDTAMYLCATSRGKWTAYEQYFGPGTRLTVT.